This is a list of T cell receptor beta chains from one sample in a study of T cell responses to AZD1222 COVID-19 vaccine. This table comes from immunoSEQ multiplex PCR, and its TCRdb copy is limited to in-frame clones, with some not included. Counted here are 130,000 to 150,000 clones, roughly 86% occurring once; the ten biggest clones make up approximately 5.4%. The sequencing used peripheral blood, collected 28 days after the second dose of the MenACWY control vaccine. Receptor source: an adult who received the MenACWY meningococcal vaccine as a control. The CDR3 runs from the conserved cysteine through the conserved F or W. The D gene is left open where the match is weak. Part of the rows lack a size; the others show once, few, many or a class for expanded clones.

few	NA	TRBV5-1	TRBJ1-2	TGCGCCAGCAGCCCGGACCCGATAGTACAGGGCTATGGCTACACCTTC	CASSPDPIVQGYGYTF
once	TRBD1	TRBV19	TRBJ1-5	TGTGCCAGCAGGGACAGGGGGTATCAGCCCCAGCATTTT	CASRDRGYQPQHF
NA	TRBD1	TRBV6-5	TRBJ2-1	TGTGCCAGCAGTTACCCGGGACAGCTGAAGCAGTTCTTC	CASSYPGQLKQFF
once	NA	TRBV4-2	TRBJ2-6	TGTGCCAGCAGCCAAGAGTGGTACCAGCCTGGGGCCAACGTCCTGACTTTC	CASSQEWYQPGANVLTF
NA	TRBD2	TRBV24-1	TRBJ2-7	TGTGCCACCAGTGATTTTGGGACTAGCGGAAAATACGAGCAGTACTTC	CATSDFGTSGKYEQYF
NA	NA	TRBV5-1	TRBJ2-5	TGCGCCAGCAGCCGGACAAGTGGTGAGACCCAGTACTTC	CASSRTSGETQYF
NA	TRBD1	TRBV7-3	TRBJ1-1	TGTGCCAGCAGCTTAACTGGTCGGGACAGACCTTATGAAGCTTTCTTT	CASSLTGRDRPYEAFF
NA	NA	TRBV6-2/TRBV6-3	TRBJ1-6	TGTGCCAGCAGTCGACACCTTGGGAATTCACCCCTCCACTTT	CASSRHLGNSPLHF
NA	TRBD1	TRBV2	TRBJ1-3	TGTGCCAGCAGGTCAGGGGGCCCTGGAAACACCATATATTTT	CASRSGGPGNTIYF
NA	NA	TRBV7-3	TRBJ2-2	TGTGCCAGCAGCTTATCGGGATTCGACGGGGAGCTGTTTTTT	CASSLSGFDGELFF
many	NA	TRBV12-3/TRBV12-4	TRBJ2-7	TGTGCCAGCAGCGACAGGGAGGACGAGCAGTACTTC	CASSDREDEQYF
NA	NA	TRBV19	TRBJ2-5	TGTGCCAGTAGTAGTCTCGGCGGGGCCAAATGGTACTTC	CASSSLGGAKWYF
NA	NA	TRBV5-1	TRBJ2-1	TGCGCCAGCAGCTTGGGGCCGGGACTTGACTACAATGAGCAGTTCTTC	CASSLGPGLDYNEQFF
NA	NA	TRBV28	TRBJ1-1	TGTGCCAGCATCGTGGGCAGAGGGGACACTGAAGCTTTCTTT	CASIVGRGDTEAFF
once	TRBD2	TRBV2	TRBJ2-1	TGTGCCAGCACCCGACCGACTAGCGGGAAGATCTACAATGAGCAGTTCTTC	CASTRPTSGKIYNEQFF
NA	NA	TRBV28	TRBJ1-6	TGTGCCAGCAGAAAGGCGGGGACTGCACCCCTCCACTTT	CASRKAGTAPLHF
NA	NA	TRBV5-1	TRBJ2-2	TGCGCCAGCAGCTTGTTGGGGGGAGCGGACACCGGGGAGCTGTTTTTT	CASSLLGGADTGELFF
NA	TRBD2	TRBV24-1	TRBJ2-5	TGTGCCACCAGTGAGTCGGGGGGTCAGGAGACCCAGTACTTC	CATSESGGQETQYF
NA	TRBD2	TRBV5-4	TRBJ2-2	TGTGCCACCTCAGCGGGAGAGGACACCGGGGAGCTGTTTTTT	CATSAGEDTGELFF
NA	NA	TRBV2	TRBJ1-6	TGTGCCACCCAAGTACAACAGGGAAATTCACCCCTCCACTTT	CATQVQQGNSPLHF
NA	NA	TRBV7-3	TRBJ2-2	TGTGCCAGCAGCCGAGACCGGACCGGGGAGCTGTTTTTT	CASSRDRTGELFF
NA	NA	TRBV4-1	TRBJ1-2	TGCGCCAGCAGCCAAGATTCCGTCGGGTTAAGTGGCTACACCTTC	CASSQDSVGLSGYTF
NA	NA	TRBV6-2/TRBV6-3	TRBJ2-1	TGTGCCAGCAGTTACTCGCCCGACTCAGGCAATGAGCAGTTCTTC	CASSYSPDSGNEQFF
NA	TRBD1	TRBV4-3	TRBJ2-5	TGCGCCAGCAGCCAAGATATTTCCGGGACAGGTTCACCTCAAGAGACCCAGTACTTC	CASSQDISGTGSPQETQYF
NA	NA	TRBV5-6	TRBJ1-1	TGTGCCAGCAGCCCGACCCTCACCACTGAAGCTTTCTTT	CASSPTLTTEAFF
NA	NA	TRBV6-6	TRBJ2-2	TGTGCCAGCACCAAGACAATCGCGAACACCGGGGAGCTGTTTTTT	CASTKTIANTGELFF
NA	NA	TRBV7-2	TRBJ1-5	TGTGCCAGCAGCCCGACCAGGGGAAATCAGCCCCAGCATTTT	CASSPTRGNQPQHF
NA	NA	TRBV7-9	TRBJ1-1	TGTGCCAGCAGCCTCCGAGGATCCGCTTTCTTT	CASSLRGSAFF
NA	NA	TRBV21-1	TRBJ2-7	TGTGCCAGCAGCAAAGGGGGACTAGCGGGAGGGCCGGGGAATTACGAGCAGTACTTC	CASSKGGLAGGPGNYEQYF
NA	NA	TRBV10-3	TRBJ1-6	TGTGCCATCAGTGAGCGGGGAACCGATAATTCACCCCTCCACTTT	CAISERGTDNSPLHF
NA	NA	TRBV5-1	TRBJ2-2	TGCGCCAGCAGCCCTCAGGACACCGGGGAGCTGTTTTTT	CASSPQDTGELFF
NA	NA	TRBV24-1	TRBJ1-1	TGTGCCACCAGTGATTCAAGGGACACTGAAGCTTTCTTT	CATSDSRDTEAFF
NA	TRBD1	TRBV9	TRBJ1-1	TGTGCCAGCAGCGGAGAGACAGGGCTTAGCACTGAAGCTTTCTTT	CASSGETGLSTEAFF
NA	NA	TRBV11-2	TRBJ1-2	TGTGCCAGCAGCTTTACCAAGATGTCCTATGGCTACACCTTC	CASSFTKMSYGYTF
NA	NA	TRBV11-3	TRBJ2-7	TGTGCCAGCAGCTTAGACCCACGCTCCTACGAGCAGTACTTC	CASSLDPRSYEQYF
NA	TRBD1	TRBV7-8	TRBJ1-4	TGTGCCAGCAGCCCCGGGACAGGGCTAAATGAAAAACTGTTTTTT	CASSPGTGLNEKLFF
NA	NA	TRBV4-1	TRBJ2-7	TGCGCCAGCAGCCAAGTTGTCTCGGACCCGACGAGCTCCTACGAGCAGTACTTC	CASSQVVSDPTSSYEQYF
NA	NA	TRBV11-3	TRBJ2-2	TGTGCCAGCAGCTTAGGAGTACGGACATCGAACACCGGGGAGCTGTTTTTT	CASSLGVRTSNTGELFF
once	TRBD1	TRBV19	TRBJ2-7	TGTGCCAGTAGTATTGGGACAGGGTGGGGGGAGCAGTACTTC	CASSIGTGWGEQYF
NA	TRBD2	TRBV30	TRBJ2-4	TGTGCCTGGAGTAGCGGGGTAGCCAAAAACATTCAGTACTTC	CAWSSGVAKNIQYF
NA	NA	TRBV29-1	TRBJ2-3	TGCAGCGTCCTGACTGACACAGATACGCAGTATTTT	CSVLTDTDTQYF
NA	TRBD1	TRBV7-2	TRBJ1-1	TGTGCCAGCAGCACAAGACAGGGGGCGGACACTGAAGCTTTCTTT	CASSTRQGADTEAFF
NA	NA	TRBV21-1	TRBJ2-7	TGTGCCAGCAGCAAAATGCGCGAGAGCTCCTACGAGCAGTACTTC	CASSKMRESSYEQYF
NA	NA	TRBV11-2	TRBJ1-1	TGTGCCAGCAGCTCCGAGGGTAGCACTGAAGCTTTCTTT	CASSSEGSTEAFF
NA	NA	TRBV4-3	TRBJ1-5	TGCGCCAGCAGCCAAGATCTCCGGAGCAATCAGCCCCAGCATTTT	CASSQDLRSNQPQHF
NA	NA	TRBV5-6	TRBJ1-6	TGTGCCAGCAGCTTGGTTCCAGGGGATTCACCCCTCCACTTT	CASSLVPGDSPLHF
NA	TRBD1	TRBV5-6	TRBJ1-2	TGTGCCAGCAGCTGGGGACAGGAGGAGTCCGGCTACACCTTC	CASSWGQEESGYTF
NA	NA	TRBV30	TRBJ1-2	TGTGCCTGGACCGACCGACACCTGGGGGGTTATGGCTACACCTTC	CAWTDRHLGGYGYTF
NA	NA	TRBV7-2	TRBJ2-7	TGTGCCAGCAGCTTTTACTACGAGCAGTACTTC	CASSFYYEQYF
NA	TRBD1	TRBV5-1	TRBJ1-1	TGCGCCAGCAGCTTGGGACAGGGGTCCACTGAAGCTTTCTTT	CASSLGQGSTEAFF
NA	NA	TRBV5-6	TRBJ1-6	TGTGCCAGCAGCCGGGGGGCCGCAGGGAATTCACCCCTCCACTTT	CASSRGAAGNSPLHF